Below are 23 T cell receptor beta chains sequenced from a single sample in a study of cytomegalovirus exposure and HLA in healthy donors. Profiling relied on immunoSEQ multiplex PCR, and the TCRdb table lists in-frame clones only, not all of them. The profile shows fewer than 150,000 clones, around 88% of them singletons. The sample taken for sequencing was PBMCs. These receptors all come from a woman between 18 and 29 years old in good health and CMV-seropositive.

The chain carries TRBV28 and TRBJ2-1; TRBD2 is a possible D gene (7 bases). This CDR3 is 13 amino acids long. Germline CDR1 is MDHEN and CDR2 is SYDVKM. V was cut by 6 bases and J by 8 bases, with 14 bases left in between. CDR3 DNA: TGTGCCAGCAGGCCGGGGGGCTTCCATGAGCAGTTCTTC. Residues: CASRPGGFHEQFF.

V usage is TRBV19 and J usage is TRBJ2-3, with TRBD1 matching over 10 bases. Germline-derived CDR1 and CDR2 are LNHDA and SQIVND (reference sequence). The CDR3 runs to 16 residues. Trimming cost V 4 bases and J 1 base; bases outside gene matches: 5. CDR3: CASSRQGAGGTDTQYF. The CDR3 DNA sequence: TGTGCCAGTAGTAGACAGGGGGCTGGGGGCACAGATACGCAGTATTTT.

V usage is TRBV15 and J usage is TRBJ2-7; tentative D call: TRBD1 (5 bases). This CDR3 is 14 amino acids long. Germline V CDR1 and CDR2: LNHNV, YYDKDF (reference sequence). With 3 bases removed from V and 6 bases from J, the gap between germline ends came to 15 bases. CDR3 in DNA: TGTGCCACCAGCAGGGCAGGGAAAGATAGCGAGCAGTACTTC. Its protein product is CATSRAGKDSEQYF.

The chain carries TRBV7-9 and TRBJ1-2; D uncertain. Deletions cut 3 bases from V and 3 bases from J, with 8 bases between. Germline-derived CDR1 and CDR2 are SEHNR and FQNEAQ (reference sequence). This CDR3 has 13 amino acids. The CDR3 coding sequence is TGTGCCAGCAGCTTGGGCCCTGACTATGGCTACACCTTC. Translated: CASSLGPDYGYTF.

This clone was seen only once. The rearrangement joins TRBV7-2 to TRBJ2-2, with 15 nucleotides matching TRBD2. J gave up 0 bases and V 1 base, and 3 bases lay outside the gene matches. CDR1 SGHTA and CDR2 FQGNSA come from the germline V gene. CDR3 length: 19 amino acids. DNA of the CDR3: TGTGCCAGCAGCTTAGTTGGACTAGCGGGAGGGACGAACACCGGGGAGCTGTTTTTT. Translation: CASSLVGLAGGTNTGELFF.

The V call is TRBV2, the J call TRBJ2-1, with 10 positions matching TRBD1. This CDR3 has 11 amino acids. Germline loops: CDR1 SNHLY, CDR2 FYNNEI. CDR3 protein: CGTGGHNEQFF. DNA of the CDR3: TGTGGGACAGGGGGTCACAATGAGCAGTTCTTC. Together with reference TRBV2 and TRBJ2-1, the CDR3 gives the full variable domain: EPEVTQTPSHQVTQMGQEVILRCVPISNHLYFYWYRQILGQKVEFLVSFYNNEISEKSEIFDDQFSVERPDGSNFTLKIRSTKLEDSAMYFCGTGGHNEQFFGPGTRLTVL.

The chain links TRBV27 to TRBJ1-6; 7 positions match TRBD1. V shed 4 bases, J shed 6 bases, and the junction held 9 bases outside the gene matches. The germline gives CDR1 MNHEY, CDR2 SMNVEV (reference sequence). The CDR3 extends over 16 amino acids. The CDR3 DNA reads TGTGCCAGCAGTTCCCAGGGACAGACTCTTAATTCACCCCTCCACTTT. This encodes CASSSQGQTLNSPLHF.

The V and J genes are TRBV4-3 and TRBJ1-2; 8 positions agree with TRBD1. CDR3 length equals 19 residues. Per the germline V gene, CDR1 is LGHNA and CDR2 is YSLEER. With V trimmed by 4 bases and J by 0 bases, 16 bases remained unmatched. This CDR3 is CASSRHTGTGGRANYGYTF. The CDR3 nucleotides read TGCGCCAGCAGCCGCCACACCGGGACAGGTGGGCGCGCTAACTATGGCTACACCTTC.

The chain recombines TRBV5-8 with TRBJ1-2; D perhaps matches TRBD1 (6 bases). The CDR3 length is 15 residues. V shed 0 bases and J shed 8 bases, with 17 bases lying between them. Germline loops: CDR1 SGHTS, CDR2 YDEGEE. The CDR3 nucleotides read TGTGCCAGCAGCTTGGGCCAAAGGACAGCCCGGGGCTACACCTTC. Translating it yields CASSLGQRTARGYTF.

This chain connects TRBV5-1 to TRBJ1-5; 9 bases are shared with TRBD1. The CDR3 consists of 19 residues. Germline values: CDR1 SGHRS, CDR2 YFSETQ. V gave up 3 bases and J gave up 1 base; unmatched junction bases: 14. CDR3 protein: CASSYHRDRVEGSNQPQHF. In DNA form, the CDR3 reads TGCGCCAGCAGCTACCACCGGGACAGGGTCGAAGGAAGCAATCAGCCCCAGCATTTT.

The chain recombines TRBV11-1 with TRBJ1-2; 8 nucleotides align to TRBD1. Germline trimming cut 4 bases from V and 3 bases from J; bases unmatched to any gene: 4. Germline CDR1 reads SGHAT; CDR2 reads FQDESV (reference sequence). The CDR3 contains 14 residues. The CDR3 DNA follows: TGTGCCAGCAGCTCCCAGGGGGCTGACTATGGCTACACCTTC. Amino acid sequence: CASSSQGADYGYTF. Together with reference TRBV11-1 and TRBJ1-2, the CDR3 gives the full variable domain: EAEVAQSPRYKITEKSQAVAFWCDPISGHATLYWYRQILGQGPELLVQFQDESVVDDSQLPKDRFSAERLKGVDSTLKIQPAELGDSAMYLCASSSQGADYGYTFGSGTRLTVV.

CDR3 coding DNA: TGTGCCAGCAGCTATGACAGGGGTAATTCACCCCTCCACTTT. It is translated as CASSYDRGNSPLHF. The chain is built from TRBV13 and TRBJ1-6, with 8 bases matching TRBD1. This CDR3 is 14 amino acids long. The junction had 2 bases not matched to a gene; V was cut back by 4 bases and J by 6 bases. Germline V CDR1 and CDR2: PRHDT, FYEKMQ (reference sequence).

CDR3 sequence reads: CASSMVSGGDEQFF. The CDR3 bases are TGTGCCAGCAGCATGGTATCAGGGGGCGATGAGCAGTTCTTC. J is TRBJ2-1 and V is TRBV13; TRBD1 agrees at 8 bases. The CDR3 runs 14 residues. The V gene's germline CDR1 is PRHDT and CDR2 FYEKMQ (reference sequence). The V segment lost 5 bases and the J segment 8 bases; nucleotides outside the gene matches: 8.

This clone came up once. This chain uses TRBV2 with TRBJ2-3; 10 nucleotides agree with TRBD2. The CDR3 extends over 14 amino acids. With V trimmed by 6 bases and J by 6 bases, 6 bases remained unmatched. The germline CDR1 and CDR2 sequences are SNHLY and FYNNEI. The CDR3 region is CASSYSGGFDTQYF. The CDR3 DNA reads as TGTGCCAGCAGCTATAGCGGGGGGTTTGATACGCAGTATTTT.

V usage is TRBV4-3 and J usage is TRBJ1-3, with D possibly TRBD1 on 6 matching bases. V shed 6 bases and J shed 4 bases, with 10 bases lying between them. In germline, CDR1 is LGHNA, CDR2 YSLEER. CDR3 length: 13 residues. CDR3 nucleotides: TGCGCCAGCAGTCGGACAGACGGAAACACCATATATTTT. Encoded protein: CASSRTDGNTIYF.

V is TRBV2 and J is TRBJ1-4, with TRBD1 identical over 8 bases. The CDR3 has 14 residues. The V segment lost 7 bases and the J segment 6 bases; nucleotides outside the gene matches: 7. Germline V CDR1 and CDR2: SNHLY, FYNNEI. The chain's CDR3 is CASIPGGFDEKLFF. CDR3 in DNA: TGTGCCAGCATCCCAGGGGGCTTCGATGAAAAACTGTTTTTT.

The chain recombines TRBV5-1 with TRBJ2-1, with 9 nucleotides matching TRBD2. The CDR3 has 15 amino acids. CDR1 is SGHRS and CDR2 is YFSETQ in the germline V gene. V lost 0 bases to trimming and J lost 4 bases; unmatched junction nucleotides: 2. CDR3 amino acids: CASSLASGGYNEQFF. In DNA form, the CDR3 reads TGCGCCAGCAGCTTGGCCAGCGGGGGGTACAATGAGCAGTTCTTC.

The gene calls are TRBV5-1 and TRBJ2-2, with 8 bases matching TRBD1. With 4 bases clipped from V and 1 base from J, the junction kept 6 bases outside the gene matches. The germline V gene has CDR1 SGHRS and CDR2 YFSETQ. The CDR3 is made up of 16 amino acids. The CDR3 spells CASSAPGTGNTGELFF. The CDR3 nucleotides are TGCGCCAGCAGCGCTCCCGGGACAGGGAACACCGGGGAGCTGTTTTTT.

The V gene is TRBV11-3, the J gene TRBJ2-3; perhaps TRBD1 as D (5 bases). In germline, CDR1 is SGHNT, CDR2 YENEEA. The V end was cut by 3 bases, the J end by 3 bases, with 7 bases between. The CDR3 has 13 amino acids. CDR3 loop: CASSFRGTDTQYF. The CDR3 DNA is TGTGCCAGCAGCTTTAGGGGAACAGATACGCAGTATTTT.

V usage is TRBV19 and J usage is TRBJ1-5, with 7 bases matching TRBD1. This CDR3 has 16 amino acids. In germline, CDR1 is LNHDA, CDR2 SQIVND (reference sequence). V lost 6 bases and J lost 2; bases outside the gene matches: 10. The CDR3 is CASRPDRASGNQPQHF. The CDR3 DNA reads as TGTGCCAGTAGACCAGACAGGGCAAGTGGCAATCAGCCCCAGCATTTT.

This chain connects TRBV7-9 to TRBJ2-7; D is possibly TRBD1 (6 bases). CDR1 and CDR2 (germline): SEHNR, FQNEAQ (reference sequence). The ends were cut back, 5 bases at V and 3 bases at J, with 11 bases in the middle. The length of the CDR3 is 13 residues. CDR3 residues: CASSPRGFYEQYF. The CDR3, as DNA: TGTGCCAGCAGCCCCAGGGGTTTCTACGAGCAGTACTTC.

The chain recombines TRBV25-1 with TRBJ2-4; 11 nucleotides line up with TRBD1. The CDR3 is 14 residues long. CDR1 is MGHDK, CDR2 SYGVNS, per germline. After removal of 3 bases from V and 8 bases from J, the junction contained 3 bases not matched to a gene. The CDR3 is CASSDRDRGYIQYF. The CDR3 coding sequence is TGTGCCAGCAGTGACCGGGACAGGGGGTACATTCAGTACTTC.

This rearrangement joins TRBV6-1 to TRBJ2-3; TRBD2 matches at 10 bases. CDR1 is MNHNS and CDR2 is SASEGT in the germline V gene. Unmatched junction bases numbered 9, after V lost 4 bases and J lost 2 bases. The CDR3 has 17 amino acids. CDR3 bases: TGTGCCAGCAGTGCGCGTCTAGCGGGAGTCACCACAGATACGCAGTATTTT. It codes for CASSARLAGVTTDTQYF.